The TCR beta chain described here comes from a study of T cells expressing NK-cell markers. UMIs accompanied the 5'RACE template switching by which TCR beta cDNA was made. From its re-call of the 5' RACE reads, TCRdb lists each CDR3 protein once, without DNA. Found here are over 350,000 distinct CDR3 sequences; the top ten clones hold roughly 10%. The CDR3 is 14 residues long. Per the germline V gene, CDR1 is SGHNT and CDR2 is YENEEA. The material sequenced was blood T cells: a sorted CD56 or NKG2C T cell subset, CD4+ or CD8+ T cells, or bulk PBMC T cells (not recorded which). V is TRBV11-3 and J is TRBJ2-5; TCRdb indicates TRBD1, and absent DNA this call remains unverified. This receptor was identified in a woman aged 45-59 years in good health. CDR3: CASSLARGGETQYF.